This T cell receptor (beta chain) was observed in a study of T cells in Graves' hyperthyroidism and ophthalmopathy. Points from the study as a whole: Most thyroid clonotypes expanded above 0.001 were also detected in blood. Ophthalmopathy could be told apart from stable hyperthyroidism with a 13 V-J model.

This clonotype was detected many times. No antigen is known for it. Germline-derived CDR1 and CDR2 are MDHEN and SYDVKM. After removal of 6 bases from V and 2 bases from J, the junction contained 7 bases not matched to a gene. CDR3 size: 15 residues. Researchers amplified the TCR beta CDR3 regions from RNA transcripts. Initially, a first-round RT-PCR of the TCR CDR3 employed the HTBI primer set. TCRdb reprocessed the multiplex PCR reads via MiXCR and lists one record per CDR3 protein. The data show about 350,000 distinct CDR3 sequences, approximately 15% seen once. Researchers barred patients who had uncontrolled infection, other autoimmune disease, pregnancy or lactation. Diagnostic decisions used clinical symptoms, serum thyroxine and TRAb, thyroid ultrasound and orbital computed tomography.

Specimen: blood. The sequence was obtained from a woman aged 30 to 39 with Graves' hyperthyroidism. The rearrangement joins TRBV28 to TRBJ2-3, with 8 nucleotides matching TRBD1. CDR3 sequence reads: CASRSTGDATDTQYF. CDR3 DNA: TGTGCCAGCAGGTCGACAGGGGATGCCACAGATACGCAGTATTTT.